One sample yielded the 17 T cell receptor beta chains listed below, sequenced in a study of blood T cell repertoires in COVID-19 (dated by TCRdb to the early 2020s). The library was made by the immunoSEQ multiplex PCR assay. TCRdb retrieved this table from immuneACCESS and kept in-frame rearrangements only. Not all clones are present; in checked studies, unresolved V genes account for under half, and no reason is known for the remainder. Within this sample are approximately 220,000 clones, with roughly 86% of them counted one time only. The ten most abundant clones make up roughly 4% of the sample. Sequenced input: PBMCs or T cells enriched from blood (not recorded which). The receptors were sampled from a woman aged 30 to 39 with acute COVID-19.

The chain joins TRBV13 to TRBJ1-4; maybe TRBD1 (5 bases). The germline V and J ends were trimmed by 2 bases and 4 bases, with 14 bases remaining between them. CDR1 is PRHDT and CDR2 is FYEKMQ in the germline V gene (reference sequence). The CDR3 extends over 16 amino acids. The CDR3 sequence is CASSLRAGQDNEKLFF. The CDR3 DNA sequence: TGTGCCAGCAGCTTAAGGGCAGGGCAGGATAATGAAAAACTGTTTTTT.

The J gene is TRBJ2-2, the V gene TRBV3-1 (or the pseudogene TRBV3-2); 11 bases fit TRBD2. The CDR3 consists of 16 residues. Germline assignment: CDR1 LGHDT and CDR2 YNNKEL (reference sequence). V lost 4 bases, J lost 1 base, and 2 bases stayed unmatched. This CDR3 reads CASSLGLAGNTGELFF. CDR3 in DNA: TGTGCCAGCAGCCTAGGACTAGCGGGGAACACCGGGGAGCTGTTTTTT.

The rearrangement uses TRBV6-5 and TRBJ2-6, with no clear D. V lost 2 bases and J 1 base, leaving 6 bases between the germline ends. CDR1 and CDR2 from the germline V gene are MNHEY and SVGAGI. The CDR3 runs to 15 residues. CDR3 nucleotide sequence: TGTGCCAGCAGTTACGCGGTGTCTGGGGCCAACGTCCTGACTTTC. It codes for CASSYAVSGANVLTF.

This clone was seen a handful of times. The CDR3 region has the DNA TGTGCCAGCAGCTCGACAGGACCGGGGACTGAAGCTTTCTTT. Translation gives CASSSTGPGTEAFF. This chain uses TRBV7-9 with TRBJ1-1; D is possibly TRBD1 (6 bases). V lost 4 bases and J lost 5, with 14 bases in between. This CDR3 has 14 amino acids. Germline CDR1 reads SEHNR; CDR2 reads FQNEAQ (reference sequence).

The chain has TRBV19 and TRBJ1-1; 8 bases are shared with TRBD1. Germline V gene sequence: CDR1 LNHDA, CDR2 SQIVND (reference sequence). This CDR3 region has 16 residues. With 2 bases clipped from V and 4 bases from J, the junction kept 9 bases outside the gene matches. CDR3 in amino acids: CASSISQGALVTEAFF. CDR3 DNA: TGTGCCAGTAGTATATCCCAGGGGGCTTTGGTCACTGAAGCTTTCTTT. The full variable domain, with the rest looked up from reference TRBV19 and TRBJ1-1, is DGGITQSPKYLFRKEGQNVTLSCEQNLNHDAMYWYRQDPGQGLRLIYYSQIVNDFQKGDIAEGYSVSREKKESFPLTVTSAQKNPTAFYLCASSISQGALVTEAFFGQGTRLTVV.

The chain carries TRBV10-2 and TRBJ1-5, with TRBD1 matching over 12 bases. Germline V gene lookup returns CDR1 WSHSY and CDR2 SAAADI. This CDR3 is built from 14 residues. After removal of 7 bases from V and 6 bases from J, the junction contained 4 bases not matched to a gene. CDR3 in amino acids: CASMGTGGGQPQHF. The CDR3 bases are TGCGCCAGCATGGGGACAGGGGGCGGTCAGCCCCAGCATTTT.

The chain employs TRBV28 and TRBJ2-7; the D gene is possibly TRBD1 (5 bases). The CDR3 is 16 residues long. Germline values: CDR1 MDHEN, CDR2 SYDVKM. V lost 5 bases to trimming and J lost 2 bases, with 19 bases between them. CDR3 coding DNA: TGTGCCAGCAGTACCCTACAGGTTTTTCCTCCCTACGAGCAGTACTTC. Translated: CASSTLQVFPPYEQYF.

This clone was detected a few times. The chain carries TRBV13 and TRBJ1-2; 9 nucleotides align to TRBD1. This CDR3 has 15 residues. V lost 4 bases, J lost 7 bases, and 10 bases stayed unmatched. Germline V gene data show CDR1 as PRHDT and CDR2 as FYEKMQ (reference sequence). CDR3 nucleotide sequence: TGTGCCAGCAGCTCTAGGGACAGGGCCTTCGGTGGCTACACCTTC. This gives the protein CASSSRDRAFGGYTF.

The genes are TRBV7-9 and TRBJ2-5; 8 positions agree with TRBD1. The length of the CDR3 is 16 residues. Germline CDR1 is SEHNR and CDR2 is FQNEAQ (reference sequence). Trimming at V came to 1 base and at J to 2 bases, leaving 6 bases not matched to a gene. The CDR3 loop is CASSLEGTGFQETQYF. The CDR3 region has the DNA TGTGCCAGCAGCTTAGAGGGGACAGGATTTCAAGAGACCCAGTACTTC.

This chain uses TRBV5-4 with TRBJ2-5, with 9 positions matching TRBD1. The germline CDR1 and CDR2 sequences are SGHNT and YYREEE (reference sequence). The CDR3 contains 15 residues. Trimming cost V 3 bases and J 5 bases; bases outside gene matches: 8. The CDR3 DNA reads as TGTGCCAGCAGCTCAGAGGACAGGGGAGTGGAGACCCAGTACTTC. Protein product: CASSSEDRGVETQYF. Filled out from reference TRBV5-4 and TRBJ2-5, the complete variable domain reads ETGVTQSPTHLIKTRGQQVTLRCSSQSGHNTVSWYQQALGQGPQFIFQYYREEENGRGNFPPRFSGLQFPNYSSELNVNALELDDSALYLCASSSEDRGVETQYFGPGTRLLVL.

The CDR3 here is CASSSGGSEQYF. The DNA of the CDR3 is TGTGCCAGCAGCTCAGGGGGCAGCGAGCAGTACTTC. The rearrangement uses TRBV11-2 and TRBJ2-7, with 8 bases aligning to TRBD1. Germline V CDR1 and CDR2: SGHAT, FQNNGV. With 4 bases clipped from V and 6 bases from J, the junction kept 2 bases outside the gene matches. This CDR3 is built from 12 residues.

This clone was counted once. The genes are TRBV29-1 and TRBJ2-1; the D gene is possibly TRBD2 (5 bases). The CDR3 extends over 9 amino acids. The V end was cut by 4 bases, the J end by 15 bases, with 10 bases between. Germline V gene sequence: CDR1 SQVTM, CDR2 ANQGSEA. DNA for the CDR3: TGCAGCGTTGGGCCGGACTGGTTCTTC. Residues: CSVGPDWFF.

V gene TRBV19 combines with J gene TRBJ1-2, with TRBD1 matching 9 bases. CDR3 length: 15 amino acids. Germline CDR1 and CDR2: LNHDA and SQIVND (reference sequence). The V and J ends lost 6 bases and 2 bases, in that order; junction bases with no gene match: 7. CDR3 amino acids: CASRTQGAGNYGYTF. The CDR3 nucleotides read TGTGCCAGTAGGACACAGGGGGCTGGCAACTATGGCTACACCTTC.

The chain combines TRBV7-2 with TRBJ1-5; 7 bases agree with TRBD1. V lost 3 bases and J lost 3; bases outside the gene matches: 5. The CDR3 is 15 amino acids. Germline CDR1 is SGHTA and CDR2 is FQGNSA. CDR3 loop: CASSLVGGPNQPQHF. The CDR3 DNA reads as TGTGCCAGCAGCTTGGTAGGGGGCCCCAATCAGCCCCAGCATTTT. Supplemented by reference TRBV7-2 and TRBJ1-5, the full variable domain reads GAGVSQSPSNKVTEKGKDVELRCDPISGHTALYWYRQSLGQGLEFLIYFQGNSAPDKSGLPSDRFSAERTGGSVSTLTIQRTQQEDSAVYLCASSLVGGPNQPQHFGDGTRLSIL.

The chain couples TRBV20-1 to TRBJ2-7, with D tentatively TRBD2 (5 bases). The germline gives CDR1 DFQATT, CDR2 SNEGSKA (reference sequence). The CDR3 has 13 residues. The V end was cut by 3 bases, the J end by 3 bases, with 12 bases between. The CDR3 protein is CSASLVAGYEQYF. The CDR3, as DNA: TGCAGTGCTAGTCTGGTGGCGGGCTACGAGCAGTACTTC.

J is TRBJ2-2 and V is TRBV10-1; maybe TRBD1 (5 bases). Germline CDR1 WNHNN, CDR2 SYGVQD (reference sequence). CDR3 size: 17 residues. V was shortened by 0 bases and J by 4 bases, with 15 bases between the two germline ends. The CDR3 protein is CASSESGRSKATGELFF. The CDR3 DNA follows: TGCGCCAGCAGTGAGTCGGGGCGGTCAAAGGCCACCGGGGAGCTGTTTTTT.

The chain joins TRBV6-5 to TRBJ1-2; unclear D gene. The CDR3 is 16 amino acids. V was shortened by 0 bases and J by 2 bases, with 13 bases between the two germline ends. The germline CDR1 and CDR2 sequences are MNHEY and SVGAGI. The CDR3 DNA sequence: TGTGCCAGCAGTTACTCAGTGATCGGGAAGAACTATGGCTACACCTTC. Protein product: CASSYSVIGKNYGYTF.